The 9 T cell receptor beta chains in this list originate from one sample, sequenced in a study of blood T cell repertoires in COVID-19. TCRdb keeps only in-frame clones here, not all; method: immunoSEQ multiplex PCR. The sample consists of about 58,000 clones, around 87% of them appearing once. Sequenced sample: peripheral blood. These receptors were obtained from a man aged 55-75 years with active COVID-19.

This chain uses TRBV14 with TRBJ1-1; D unresolved. Trimming removed 1 base at V and 8 bases at J, with 11 bases between. This CDR3 has 13 amino acids. The germline CDR1 and CDR2 sequences are SGHDN and FVKESK. CDR3 residues: CASSQGAHQEAFF. CDR3 nucleotide sequence: TGTGCCAGCAGCCAAGGGGCTCACCAAGAAGCTTTCTTT.

This sequence joins TRBV5-4 and TRBJ2-7, with D possibly matching TRBD1 (6 bases). Germline CDR1 and CDR2: SGHNT and YYREEE (reference sequence). V was clipped by 3 bases and J by 6 bases, with 19 bases between them. The CDR3 runs 15 residues. CDR3 loop: CASSWDVGLGAEQYF. The CDR3 DNA reads TGTGCCAGCAGCTGGGACGTGGGTTTGGGGGCCGAGCAGTACTTC.

This chain uses TRBV7-9 with TRBJ2-1; the match to TRBD2 covers 14 bases. The CDR3 is 16 amino acids. From germline, CDR1 is SEHNR and CDR2 FQNEAQ (reference sequence). V shed 0 bases and J 10 bases; nucleotides not matched to a gene: 5. Here the CDR3 reads CASSLASGTSGGEQFF. CDR3 in DNA: TGTGCCAGCAGCTTAGCCTCCGGGACTAGCGGGGGAGAGCAGTTCTTC.

The chain recombines TRBV19 with TRBJ1-2, with 9 bases aligning to TRBD1. This CDR3 has 14 amino acids. The ends lost 6 bases at V and 3 bases at J; junction bases unmatched: 5. Germline loops: CDR1 LNHDA, CDR2 SQIVND (reference sequence). This CDR3 is CASRGQGLYYGYTF. For the CDR3, the DNA is TGTGCCAGTAGGGGACAGGGATTATACTATGGCTACACCTTC.

This clone was recorded a few times. The chain employs TRBV7-2 and TRBJ2-7; 12 nucleotides align to TRBD2. This CDR3 is 16 amino acids long. Germline lookup yields CDR1 SGHTA and CDR2 FQGNSA. J gave up 6 bases and V 3 bases, and 9 bases lay outside the gene matches. The CDR3 bases are TGTGCCAGCAGCTTGACTAGCGGGGGCCCCTCCGGCGAGCAGTACTTC. Amino acid sequence: CASSLTSGGPSGEQYF.

V is TRBV28 and J is TRBJ1-1; D gene ambiguous. CDR3 length equals 12 residues. Germline V CDR1 and CDR2: MDHEN, SYDVKM. The ends were cut back, 8 bases at V and 0 bases at J, with 7 bases in the middle. The CDR3 bases are TGTGCCAGCCTCAGTTTGAACACTGAAGCTTTCTTT. As protein: CASLSLNTEAFF.

CDR3 coding DNA: TGTGCCAGCAGCCCTAGGGGGGTAGCGGGAGCCGGGGAGCTGTTTTTT. The encoded protein is CASSPRGVAGAGELFF. This chain uses TRBV11-2 with TRBJ2-2; TRBD2 agrees at 9 bases. This CDR3 is 16 amino acids long. Trimming took 5 bases from V and 6 from J; bases not matched to a gene: 10. CDR1 SGHAT and CDR2 FQNNGV come from the germline V gene.

This clone has only a few counts. CDR3 sequence: CASSQLAVNIYGYTF. The CDR3 DNA follows: TGCGCCAGCAGCCAATTGGCAGTTAATATCTATGGCTACACCTTC. This chain connects TRBV4-1 to TRBJ1-2; no clear D. Germline V gene data show CDR1 as MGHRA and CDR2 as YSYEKL. V was trimmed by 2 bases and J by 4 bases, leaving 14 bases between them. The CDR3 spans 15 residues.

The genes are TRBV19 and TRBJ1-2; a weak D match, TRBD1 (6 bases). The CDR3 is 13 residues long. Per germline, CDR1 LNHDA and CDR2 SQIVND (reference sequence). V gave up 4 bases and J gave up 4 bases, with 10 bases separating them. The CDR3, as DNA: TGTGCCAGTAGTACGGGGGGCCGCTATGGCTACACCTTC. This encodes CASSTGGRYGYTF.